The rows below give T cell receptor beta chains drawn from one sample of a study of response to subunit inactivated influenza vaccine. MiXCR, applied by TCRdb to the RT-PCR reads, yields one record per CDR3 protein. The sample carries about 160,000 distinct CDR3 sequences, approximately 10% recorded once. The specimen comprised non-naive T cells sorted from PBMCs, sampled 40 to 50 days after vaccination. The origin of the receptors is a man aged 50 to 60 who received an inactivated influenza vaccine. The CDR3 runs from the conserved cysteine through the conserved F or W. D genes are given only for firm matches. Rows give clone size only sometimes, using once, few, many, or a class for an expanded clone.

d_call: TRBD2; v_call: TRBV28; clone_size: many; j_call: TRBJ2-6; cdr3_aa: CASSTPGLAAGANVLTF; cdr3_nt: TGTGCCAGCAGCACGCCGGGACTAGCGGCTGGGGCCAACGTCCTGACTTTC
d_call: NA; v_call: TRBV27; clone_size: NA; j_call: TRBJ1-3; cdr3_aa: CASRLTSISGNTIYF; cdr3_nt: TGTGCCAGCAGGCTAACATCGATCTCTGGAAACACCATATATTTT
d_call: NA; v_call: TRBV4-2; clone_size: few; j_call: TRBJ2-7; cdr3_aa: CASSQESTGYYEQYF; cdr3_nt: TGTGCCAGCAGCCAAGAAAGTACAGGATACTACGAGCAGTACTTC
d_call: NA; v_call: TRBV6-2/TRBV6-3; clone_size: few; j_call: TRBJ2-1; cdr3_aa: CASSQTSFRQFF; cdr3_nt: TGTGCCAGCAGTCAGACTAGTTTTCGGCAGTTCTTC
d_call: TRBD2; v_call: TRBV20-1; clone_size: few; j_call: TRBJ2-1; cdr3_aa: CSARTSGRVHEQFF; cdr3_nt: TGCAGTGCCCGAACTAGCGGGAGGGTTCATGAGCAGTTCTTC
d_call: NA; v_call: TRBV2; clone_size: NA; j_call: TRBJ2-6; cdr3_aa: CASKPEVGANVLTF; cdr3_nt: TGTGCCAGCAAACCCGAGGTTGGGGCCAACGTCCTGACTTTC
d_call: NA; v_call: TRBV2; clone_size: NA; j_call: TRBJ2-3; cdr3_aa: CASSGLAISTDTQYF; cdr3_nt: TGTGCCAGCAGTGGTCTAGCGATCAGCACAGATACGCAGTATTTT
d_call: NA; v_call: TRBV11-2; clone_size: few; j_call: TRBJ2-2; cdr3_aa: CASYLGSNTGELFF; cdr3_nt: TGTGCCAGCTACCTGGGGTCGAACACCGGGGAGCTGTTTTTT
d_call: TRBD1; v_call: TRBV10-3; clone_size: few; j_call: TRBJ2-7; cdr3_aa: CAISGDRSSYEQYF; cdr3_nt: TGTGCCATCAGTGGGGACAGGAGCTCCTACGAGCAGTACTTC
d_call: NA; v_call: TRBV6-2/TRBV6-3; clone_size: few; j_call: TRBJ1-4; cdr3_aa: CASSYSFNEKLFF; cdr3_nt: TGTGCCAGCAGTTACTCCTTCAATGAAAAACTGTTTTTT
d_call: TRBD1; v_call: TRBV18; clone_size: NA; j_call: TRBJ2-7; cdr3_aa: CASSPGQGAEQYF; cdr3_nt: TGTGCCAGCTCACCGGGACAGGGGGCCGAGCAGTACTTC
d_call: NA; v_call: TRBV4-2; clone_size: NA; j_call: TRBJ1-1; cdr3_aa: CASSQSAGVPEAFF; cdr3_nt: TGTGCCAGCAGCCAATCGGCGGGCGTCCCTGAAGCTTTCTTT
d_call: NA; v_call: TRBV6-2/TRBV6-3; clone_size: many; j_call: TRBJ1-5; cdr3_aa: CASSYTVPRPQHF; cdr3_nt: TGTGCCAGCAGTTATACAGTGCCGAGGCCCCAGCATTTT
d_call: NA; v_call: TRBV3-1; clone_size: few; j_call: TRBJ2-5; cdr3_aa: CASSQDPANQETQYF; cdr3_nt: TGTGCCAGCAGCCAAGATCCGGCGAACCAAGAGACCCAGTACTTC
d_call: NA; v_call: TRBV29-1; clone_size: few; j_call: TRBJ2-1; cdr3_aa: CSGMYNEQFF; cdr3_nt: TGCAGCGGTATGTACAATGAGCAGTTCTTC
d_call: TRBD2; v_call: TRBV20-1; clone_size: few; j_call: TRBJ2-3; cdr3_aa: CSASSGSGTDTQYF; cdr3_nt: TGCAGTGCGAGTAGCGGGAGTGGCACAGATACGCAGTATTTT
d_call: TRBD2; v_call: TRBV10-3; clone_size: few; j_call: TRBJ2-3; cdr3_aa: CAIWTSGSDTQYF; cdr3_nt: TGTGCCATCTGGACTAGCGGGAGTGATACGCAGTATTTT
d_call: NA; v_call: TRBV16; clone_size: many; j_call: TRBJ2-7; cdr3_aa: CASSQPMLSEQYF; cdr3_nt: TGTGCCAGCAGCCAACCAATGCTCTCCGAGCAGTACTTC